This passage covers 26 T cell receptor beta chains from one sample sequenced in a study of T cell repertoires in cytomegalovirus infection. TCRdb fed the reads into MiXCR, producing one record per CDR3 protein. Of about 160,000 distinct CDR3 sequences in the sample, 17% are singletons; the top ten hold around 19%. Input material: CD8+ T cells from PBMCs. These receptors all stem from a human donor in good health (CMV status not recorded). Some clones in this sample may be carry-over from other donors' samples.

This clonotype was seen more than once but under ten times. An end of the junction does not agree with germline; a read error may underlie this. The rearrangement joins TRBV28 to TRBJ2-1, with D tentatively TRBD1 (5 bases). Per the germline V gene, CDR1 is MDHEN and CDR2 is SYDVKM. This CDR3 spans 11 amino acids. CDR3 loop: CVSSPRTEQFF. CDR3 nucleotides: TGTGTCAGCAGCCCTCGGACAGAGCAGTTCTTC.

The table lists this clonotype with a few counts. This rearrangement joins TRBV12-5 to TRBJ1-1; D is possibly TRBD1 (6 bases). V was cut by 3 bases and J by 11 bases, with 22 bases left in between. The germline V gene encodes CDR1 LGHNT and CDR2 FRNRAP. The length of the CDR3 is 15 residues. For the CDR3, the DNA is TGTGCTAGTGGTTTAGGTAGGGGGGTCTTGAAACCGGCTTTCTTT. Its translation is CASGLGRGVLKPAFF. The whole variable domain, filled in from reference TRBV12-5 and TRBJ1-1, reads DARVTQTPRHKVTEMGQEVTMRCQPILGHNTVFWYRQTMMQGLELLAYFRNRAPLDDSGMPKDRFSAEMPDATLATLKIQPSEPRDSAVYFCASGLGRGVLKPAFFGQGTRLTVV.

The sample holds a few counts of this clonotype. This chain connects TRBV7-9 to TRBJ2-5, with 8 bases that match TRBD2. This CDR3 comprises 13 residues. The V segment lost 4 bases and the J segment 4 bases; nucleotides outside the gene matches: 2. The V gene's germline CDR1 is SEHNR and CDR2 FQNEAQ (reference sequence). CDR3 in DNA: TGTGCCAGCAGCTCTCGGGAGGGAGAGACCCAGTACTTC. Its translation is CASSSREGETQYF.

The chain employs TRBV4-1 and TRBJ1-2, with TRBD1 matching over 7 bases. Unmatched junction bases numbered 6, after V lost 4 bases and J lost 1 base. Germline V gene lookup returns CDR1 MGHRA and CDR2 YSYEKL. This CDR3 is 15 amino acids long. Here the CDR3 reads CASSPGQTSNYGYTF. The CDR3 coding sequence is TGCGCCAGCAGCCCGGGACAGACAAGTAACTATGGCTACACCTTC.

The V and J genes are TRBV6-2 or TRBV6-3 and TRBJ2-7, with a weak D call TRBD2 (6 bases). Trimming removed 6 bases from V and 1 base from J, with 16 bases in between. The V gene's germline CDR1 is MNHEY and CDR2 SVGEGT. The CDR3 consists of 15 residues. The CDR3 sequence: CASRLLTGLSYEQYF. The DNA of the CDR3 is TGTGCCAGCAGATTACTCACGGGACTTTCCTACGAGCAGTACTTC.

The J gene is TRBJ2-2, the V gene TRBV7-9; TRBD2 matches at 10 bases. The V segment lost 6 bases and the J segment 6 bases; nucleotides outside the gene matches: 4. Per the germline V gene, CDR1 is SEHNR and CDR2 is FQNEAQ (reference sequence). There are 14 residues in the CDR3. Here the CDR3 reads CASRPGLAPGELFF. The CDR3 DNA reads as TGTGCCAGCAGGCCGGGACTAGCGCCCGGGGAGCTGTTTTTT.

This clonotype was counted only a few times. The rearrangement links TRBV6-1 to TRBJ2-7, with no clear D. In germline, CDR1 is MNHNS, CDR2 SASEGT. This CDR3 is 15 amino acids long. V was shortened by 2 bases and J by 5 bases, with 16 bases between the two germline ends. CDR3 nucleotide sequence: TGTGCCAGCAGTGAAAGGACGGACCTCTTCGACGAGCAGTACTTC. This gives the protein CASSERTDLFDEQYF.

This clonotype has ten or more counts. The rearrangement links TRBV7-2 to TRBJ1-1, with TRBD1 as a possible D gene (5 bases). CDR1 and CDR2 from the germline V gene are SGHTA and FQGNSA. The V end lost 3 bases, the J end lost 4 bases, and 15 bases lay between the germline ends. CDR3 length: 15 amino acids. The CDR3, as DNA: TGTGCCAGCAGCTTTTCCAGTCGGGGGGGCACTGAAGCTTTCTTT. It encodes CASSFSSRGGTEAFF. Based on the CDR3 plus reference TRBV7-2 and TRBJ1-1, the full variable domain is GAGVSQSPSNKVTEKGKDVELRCDPISGHTALYWYRQSLGQGLEFLIYFQGNSAPDKSGLPSDRFSAERTGGSVSTLTIQRTQQEDSAVYLCASSFSSRGGTEAFFGQGTRLTVV.

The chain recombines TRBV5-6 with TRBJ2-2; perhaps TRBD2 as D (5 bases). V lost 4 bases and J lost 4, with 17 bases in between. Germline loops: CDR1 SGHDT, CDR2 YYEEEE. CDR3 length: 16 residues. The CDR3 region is CASSPRGLVFTGELFF. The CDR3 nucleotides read TGTGCCAGCAGCCCACGCGGGTTGGTCTTCACCGGGGAGCTGTTTTTT.

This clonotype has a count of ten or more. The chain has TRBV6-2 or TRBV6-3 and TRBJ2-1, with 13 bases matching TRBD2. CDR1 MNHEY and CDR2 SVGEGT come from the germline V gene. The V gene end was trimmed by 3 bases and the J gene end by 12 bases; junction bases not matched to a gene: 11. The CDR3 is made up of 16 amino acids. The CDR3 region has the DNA TGTGCCAGCAGTTATTCGACTAGCGGGAGGAATTCTCCGCAGTTCTTC. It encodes CASSYSTSGRNSPQFF.

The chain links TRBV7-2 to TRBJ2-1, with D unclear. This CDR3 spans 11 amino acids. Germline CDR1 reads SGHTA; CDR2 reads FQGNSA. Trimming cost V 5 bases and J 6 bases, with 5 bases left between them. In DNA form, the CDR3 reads TGTGCCAGCAGCCGAATCAATGAGCAGTTCTTC. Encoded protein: CASSRINEQFF.

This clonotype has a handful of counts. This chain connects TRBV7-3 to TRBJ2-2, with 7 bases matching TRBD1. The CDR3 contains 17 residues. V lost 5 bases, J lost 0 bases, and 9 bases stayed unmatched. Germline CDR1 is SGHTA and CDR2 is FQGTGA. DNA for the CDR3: TGTGCCAGCAGCAATCCTACAGGGGTTCCGAACACCGGGGAGCTGTTTTTT. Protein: CASSNPTGVPNTGELFF.

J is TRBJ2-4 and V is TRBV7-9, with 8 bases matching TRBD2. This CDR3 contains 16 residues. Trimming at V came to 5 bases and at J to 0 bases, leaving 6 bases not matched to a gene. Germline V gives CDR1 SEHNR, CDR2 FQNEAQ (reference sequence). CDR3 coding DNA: TGTGCCAGCAGCCGCGGGGGGCCCTTAGCCAAAAACATTCAGTACTTC. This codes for CASSRGGPLAKNIQYF.

The CDR3 sequence is CASSSHPKSSKNIQYF. The CDR3 nucleotides read TGTGCCAGCAGTTCCCACCCGAAGTCTTCCAAAAACATTCAGTACTTC. This chain connects TRBV28 to TRBJ2-4; D not certain. Germline CDR1 MDHEN, CDR2 SYDVKM. Trimming took off 4 bases at V and 2 bases at J, with 15 bases between the two ends. The CDR3 is 16 residues long.

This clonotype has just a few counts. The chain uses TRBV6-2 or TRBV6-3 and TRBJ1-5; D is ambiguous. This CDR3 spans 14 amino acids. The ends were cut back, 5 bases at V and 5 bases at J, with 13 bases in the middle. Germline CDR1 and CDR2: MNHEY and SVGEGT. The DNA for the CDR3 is TGTGCCAGCAGTATCGAGACAAGCCATCAGCCCCAGCATTTT. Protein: CASSIETSHQPQHF.

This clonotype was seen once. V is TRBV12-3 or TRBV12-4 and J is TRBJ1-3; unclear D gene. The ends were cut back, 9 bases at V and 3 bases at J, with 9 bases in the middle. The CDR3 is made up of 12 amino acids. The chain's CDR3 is CASRLFGNTIYF. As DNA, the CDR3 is TGTGCCAGTAGGCTATTTGGAAACACCATATATTTT.

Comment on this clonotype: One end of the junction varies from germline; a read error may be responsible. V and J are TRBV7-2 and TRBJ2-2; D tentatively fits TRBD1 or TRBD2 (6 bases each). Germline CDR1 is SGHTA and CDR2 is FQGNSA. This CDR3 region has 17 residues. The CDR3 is CASSLRRGDGSTRELFF. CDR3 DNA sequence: TGTGCCAGCAGCTTAAGGAGGGGGGACGGTAGCACCAGGGAGCTGTTTTTT.

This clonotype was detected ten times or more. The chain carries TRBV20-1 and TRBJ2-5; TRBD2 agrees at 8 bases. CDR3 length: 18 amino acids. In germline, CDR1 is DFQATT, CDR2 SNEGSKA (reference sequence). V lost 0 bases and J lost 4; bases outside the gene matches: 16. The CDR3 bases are TGCAGTGCTAGAGATCTGGATAACGGGGGGGCCATCCGAGAGACCCAGTACTTC. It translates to CSARDLDNGGAIRETQYF.

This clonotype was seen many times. The CDR3 reads CASSSPGSLVEAFF. The CDR3 DNA reads TGTGCCAGCAGCTCTCCAGGGTCTTTGGTTGAAGCTTTCTTT. This chain joins TRBV7-6 and TRBJ1-1; a possible D gene is TRBD1 (5 bases). The CDR3 spans 14 residues. The germline V and J ends were trimmed by 4 bases and 7 bases, with 16 bases remaining between them. Germline assignment: CDR1 SGHVS and CDR2 FNYEAQ.

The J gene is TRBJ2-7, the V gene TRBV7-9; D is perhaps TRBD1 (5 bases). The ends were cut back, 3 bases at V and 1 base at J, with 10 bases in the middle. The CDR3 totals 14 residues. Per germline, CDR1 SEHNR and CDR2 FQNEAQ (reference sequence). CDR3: CASSLDIMSYEQYF. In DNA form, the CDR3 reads TGTGCCAGCAGCTTGGACATTATGTCCTACGAGCAGTACTTC.

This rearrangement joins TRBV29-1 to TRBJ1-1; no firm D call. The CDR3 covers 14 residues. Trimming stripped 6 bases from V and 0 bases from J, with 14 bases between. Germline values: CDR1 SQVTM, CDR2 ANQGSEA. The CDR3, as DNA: TGCAGCGTCCCCCCGATCGGGATGAACACTGAAGCTTTCTTT. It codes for CSVPPIGMNTEAFF.

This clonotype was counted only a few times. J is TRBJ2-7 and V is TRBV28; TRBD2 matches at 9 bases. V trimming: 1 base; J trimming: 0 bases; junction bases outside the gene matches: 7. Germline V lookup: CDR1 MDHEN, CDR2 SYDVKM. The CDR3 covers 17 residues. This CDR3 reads CASSLSLAGTSSYEQYF. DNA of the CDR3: TGTGCCAGCAGTTTATCCCTAGCGGGGACGTCCTCCTACGAGCAGTACTTC. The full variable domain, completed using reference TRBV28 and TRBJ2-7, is DVKVTQSSRYLVKRTGEKVFLECVQDMDHENMFWYRQDPGLGLRLIYFSYDVKMKEKGDIPEGYSVSREKKERFSLILESASTNQTSMYLCASSLSLAGTSSYEQYFGPGTRLTVT.

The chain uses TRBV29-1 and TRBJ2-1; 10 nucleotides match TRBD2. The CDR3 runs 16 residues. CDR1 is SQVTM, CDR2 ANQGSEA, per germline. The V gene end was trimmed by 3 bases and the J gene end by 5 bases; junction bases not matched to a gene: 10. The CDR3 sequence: CSVEGGLAGADNEQFF. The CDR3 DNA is TGCAGCGTTGAGGGTGGTCTAGCGGGAGCTGACAATGAGCAGTTCTTC.

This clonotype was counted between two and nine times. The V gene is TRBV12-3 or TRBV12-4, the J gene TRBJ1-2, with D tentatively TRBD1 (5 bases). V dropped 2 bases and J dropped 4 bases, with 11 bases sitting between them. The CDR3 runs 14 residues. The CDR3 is CASSLSGPPYGYTF. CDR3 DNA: TGTGCCAGCAGTTTATCGGGGCCACCCTATGGCTACACCTTC.

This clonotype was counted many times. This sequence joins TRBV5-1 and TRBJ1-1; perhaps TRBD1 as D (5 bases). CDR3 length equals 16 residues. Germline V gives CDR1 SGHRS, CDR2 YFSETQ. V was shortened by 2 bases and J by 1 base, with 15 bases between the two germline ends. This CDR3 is CASSFGGDGKNTEAFF. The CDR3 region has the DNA TGCGCCAGCAGCTTTGGCGGGGACGGAAAGAACACTGAAGCTTTCTTT.

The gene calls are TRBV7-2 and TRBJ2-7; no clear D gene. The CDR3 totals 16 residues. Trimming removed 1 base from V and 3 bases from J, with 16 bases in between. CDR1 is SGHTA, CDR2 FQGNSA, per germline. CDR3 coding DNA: TGTGCCAGCAGCTTAGAAGTTATCGGCAGAAACTACGAGCAGTACTTC. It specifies CASSLEVIGRNYEQYF. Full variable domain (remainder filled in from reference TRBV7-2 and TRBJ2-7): GAGVSQSPSNKVTEKGKDVELRCDPISGHTALYWYRQSLGQGLEFLIYFQGNSAPDKSGLPSDRFSAERTGGSVSTLTIQRTQQEDSAVYLCASSLEVIGRNYEQYFGPGTRLTVT.